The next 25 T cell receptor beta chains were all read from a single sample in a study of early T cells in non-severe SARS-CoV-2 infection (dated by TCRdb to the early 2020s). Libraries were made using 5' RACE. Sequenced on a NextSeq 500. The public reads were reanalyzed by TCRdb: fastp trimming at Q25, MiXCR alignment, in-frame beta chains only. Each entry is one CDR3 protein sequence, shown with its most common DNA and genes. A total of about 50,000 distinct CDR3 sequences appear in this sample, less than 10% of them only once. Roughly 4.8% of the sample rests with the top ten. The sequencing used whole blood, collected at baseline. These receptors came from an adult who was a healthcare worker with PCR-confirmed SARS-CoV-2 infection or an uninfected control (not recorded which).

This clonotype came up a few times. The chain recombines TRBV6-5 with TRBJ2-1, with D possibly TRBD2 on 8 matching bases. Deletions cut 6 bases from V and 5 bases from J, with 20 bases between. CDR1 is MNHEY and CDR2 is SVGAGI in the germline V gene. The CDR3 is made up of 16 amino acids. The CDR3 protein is CASRIRGTSTHNEQFF. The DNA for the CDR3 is TGTGCCAGCAGAATCAGGGGGACTAGTACCCACAATGAGCAGTTCTTC.

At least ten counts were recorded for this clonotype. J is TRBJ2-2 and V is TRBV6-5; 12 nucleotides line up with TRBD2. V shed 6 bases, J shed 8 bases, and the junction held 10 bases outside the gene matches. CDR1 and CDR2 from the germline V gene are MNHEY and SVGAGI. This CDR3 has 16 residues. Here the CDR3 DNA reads TGTGCCAGCAGGAGACTAGCGGGAGTCAAGGAGGGGGAGCTGTTTTTT. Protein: CASRRLAGVKEGELFF.

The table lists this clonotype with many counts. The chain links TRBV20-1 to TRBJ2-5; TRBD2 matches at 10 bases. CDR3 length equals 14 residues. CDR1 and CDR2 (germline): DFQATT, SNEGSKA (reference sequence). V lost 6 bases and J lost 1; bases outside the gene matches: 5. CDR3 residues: CSAQERGGQETQYF. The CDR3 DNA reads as TGCAGTGCCCAGGAGCGGGGGGGCCAAGAGACCCAGTACTTC.

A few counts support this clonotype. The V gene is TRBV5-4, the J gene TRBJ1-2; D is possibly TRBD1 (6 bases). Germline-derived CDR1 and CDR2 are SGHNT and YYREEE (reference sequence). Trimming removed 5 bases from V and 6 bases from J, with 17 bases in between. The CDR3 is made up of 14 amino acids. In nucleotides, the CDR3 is TGTGCCAGCAGGGAAGGACAGCCGGAACATGGCTACACCTTC. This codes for CASREGQPEHGYTF.

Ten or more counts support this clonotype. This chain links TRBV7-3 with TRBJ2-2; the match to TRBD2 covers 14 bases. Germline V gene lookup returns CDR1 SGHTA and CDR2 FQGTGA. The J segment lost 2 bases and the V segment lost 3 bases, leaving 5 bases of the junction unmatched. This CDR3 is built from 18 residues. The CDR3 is CASSLGLAGVVNTGELFF. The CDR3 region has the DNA TGTGCCAGCAGCTTGGGACTAGCGGGAGTTGTTAACACCGGGGAGCTGTTTTTT.

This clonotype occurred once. The DNA for the CDR3 is TGTGCCAGCAGTGAATTCTCATCGGCCCCCACAGATACGCAGTATTTT. Translated, it gives CASSEFSSAPTDTQYF. The chain joins TRBV25-1 to TRBJ2-3; D uncertain. The germline V gene has CDR1 MGHDK and CDR2 SYGVNS. V shed 1 base and J shed 2 bases, with 13 bases lying between them. The CDR3 is made up of 16 amino acids.

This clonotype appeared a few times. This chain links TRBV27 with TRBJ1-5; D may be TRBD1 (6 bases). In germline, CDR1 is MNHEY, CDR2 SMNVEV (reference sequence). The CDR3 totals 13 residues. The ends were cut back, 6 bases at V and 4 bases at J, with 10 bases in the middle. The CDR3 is CASRTGPNQPQHF. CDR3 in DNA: TGTGCCAGCAGAACAGGGCCGAATCAGCCCCAGCATTTT.

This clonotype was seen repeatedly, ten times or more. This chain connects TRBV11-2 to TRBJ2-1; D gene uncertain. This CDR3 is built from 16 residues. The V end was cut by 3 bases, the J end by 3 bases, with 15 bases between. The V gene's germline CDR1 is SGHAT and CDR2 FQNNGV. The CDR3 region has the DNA TGTGCCAGCAGCTTGGGTCGGCATTCTGTCTACAATGAGCAGTTCTTC. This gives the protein CASSLGRHSVYNEQFF.

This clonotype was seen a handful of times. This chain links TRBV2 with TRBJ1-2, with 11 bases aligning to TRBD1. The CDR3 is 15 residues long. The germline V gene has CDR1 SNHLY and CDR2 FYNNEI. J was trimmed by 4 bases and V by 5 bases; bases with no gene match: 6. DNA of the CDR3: TGTGCCAGCAGTAGGACAGGGGGCAGTCTCTATGGCTACACCTTC. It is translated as CASSRTGGSLYGYTF.

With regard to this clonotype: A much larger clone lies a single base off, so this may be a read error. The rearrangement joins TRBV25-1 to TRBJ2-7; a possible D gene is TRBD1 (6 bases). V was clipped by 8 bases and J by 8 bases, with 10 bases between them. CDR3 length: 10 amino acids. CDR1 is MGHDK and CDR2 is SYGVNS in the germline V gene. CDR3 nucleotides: TGTGCCAGCCTTGGGGGCAAGCAGTACTTC. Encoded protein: CASLGGKQYF.

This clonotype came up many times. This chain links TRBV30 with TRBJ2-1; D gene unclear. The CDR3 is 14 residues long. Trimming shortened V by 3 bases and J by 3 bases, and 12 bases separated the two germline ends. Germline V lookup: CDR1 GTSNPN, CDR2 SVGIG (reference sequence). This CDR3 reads CAWSASSNYNEQFF. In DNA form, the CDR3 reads TGTGCCTGGAGCGCCAGTTCCAACTACAATGAGCAGTTCTTC.

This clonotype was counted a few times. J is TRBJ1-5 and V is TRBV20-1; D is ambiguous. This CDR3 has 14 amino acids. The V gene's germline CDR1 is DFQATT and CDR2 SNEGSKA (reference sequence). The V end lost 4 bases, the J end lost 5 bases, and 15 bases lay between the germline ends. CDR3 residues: CSAIKAQVDQPQHF. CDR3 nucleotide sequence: TGCAGTGCTATAAAAGCCCAGGTCGATCAGCCCCAGCATTTT.

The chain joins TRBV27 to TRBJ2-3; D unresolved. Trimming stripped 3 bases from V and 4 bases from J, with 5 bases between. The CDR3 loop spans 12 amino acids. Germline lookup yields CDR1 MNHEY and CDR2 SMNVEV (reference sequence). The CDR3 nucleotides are TGTGCCAGCAGTTTCCCCGCAGATACGCAGTATTTT. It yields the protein CASSFPADTQYF.

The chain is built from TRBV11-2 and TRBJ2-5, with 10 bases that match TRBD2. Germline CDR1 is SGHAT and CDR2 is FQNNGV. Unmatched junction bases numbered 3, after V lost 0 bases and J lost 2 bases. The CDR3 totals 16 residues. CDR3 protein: CASSLEASGGQETQYF. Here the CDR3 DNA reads TGTGCCAGCAGCTTAGAGGCTAGCGGGGGACAAGAGACCCAGTACTTC.

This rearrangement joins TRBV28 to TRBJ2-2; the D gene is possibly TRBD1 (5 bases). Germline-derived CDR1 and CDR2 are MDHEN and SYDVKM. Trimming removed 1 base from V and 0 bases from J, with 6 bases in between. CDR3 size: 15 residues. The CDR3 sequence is CASSLSRANTGELFF. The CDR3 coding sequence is TGTGCCAGCAGTTTATCCAGGGCGAACACCGGGGAGCTGTTTTTT.

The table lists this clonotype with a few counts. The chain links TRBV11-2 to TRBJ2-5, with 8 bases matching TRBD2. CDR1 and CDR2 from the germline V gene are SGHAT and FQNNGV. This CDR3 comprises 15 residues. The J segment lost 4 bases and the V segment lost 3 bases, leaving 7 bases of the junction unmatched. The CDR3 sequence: CASSFGTRDGETQYF. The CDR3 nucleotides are TGTGCCAGCAGCTTCGGGACTAGAGATGGAGAGACCCAGTACTTC.

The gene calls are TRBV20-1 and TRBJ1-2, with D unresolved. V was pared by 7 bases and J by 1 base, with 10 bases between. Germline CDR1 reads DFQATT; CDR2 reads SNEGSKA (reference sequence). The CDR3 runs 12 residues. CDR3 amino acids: CSGPGVNYGYTF. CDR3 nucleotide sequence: TGCAGTGGACCTGGGGTTAACTATGGCTACACCTTC.

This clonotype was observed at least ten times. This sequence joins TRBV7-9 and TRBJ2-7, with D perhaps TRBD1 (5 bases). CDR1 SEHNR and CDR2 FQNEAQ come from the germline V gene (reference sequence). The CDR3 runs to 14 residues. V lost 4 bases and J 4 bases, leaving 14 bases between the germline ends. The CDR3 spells CASSSGLSGYEQYF. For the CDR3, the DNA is TGTGCCAGCAGCTCAGGGCTTAGTGGGTACGAGCAGTACTTC.

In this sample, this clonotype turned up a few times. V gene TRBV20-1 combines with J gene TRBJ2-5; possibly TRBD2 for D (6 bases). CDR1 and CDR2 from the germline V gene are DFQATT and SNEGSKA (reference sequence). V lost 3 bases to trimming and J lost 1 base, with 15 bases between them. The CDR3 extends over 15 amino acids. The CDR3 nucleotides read TGCAGTGCTAGTAGTCTGGGGGGACCCCAAGAGACCCAGTACTTC. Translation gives CSASSLGGPQETQYF.

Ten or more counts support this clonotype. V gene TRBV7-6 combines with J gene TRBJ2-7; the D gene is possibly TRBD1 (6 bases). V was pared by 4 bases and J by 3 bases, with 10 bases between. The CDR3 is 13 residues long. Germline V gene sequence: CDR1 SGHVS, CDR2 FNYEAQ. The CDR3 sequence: CASSSGTYYEQYF. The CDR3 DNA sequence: TGTGCCAGCAGCTCCGGGACATACTACGAGCAGTACTTC.

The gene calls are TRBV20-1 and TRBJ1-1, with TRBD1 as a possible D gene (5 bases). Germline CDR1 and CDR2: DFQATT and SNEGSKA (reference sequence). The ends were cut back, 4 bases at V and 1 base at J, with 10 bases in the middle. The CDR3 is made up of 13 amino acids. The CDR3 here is CSATGTGNTEAFF. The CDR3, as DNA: TGCAGTGCTACCGGGACTGGGAACACTGAAGCTTTCTTT.

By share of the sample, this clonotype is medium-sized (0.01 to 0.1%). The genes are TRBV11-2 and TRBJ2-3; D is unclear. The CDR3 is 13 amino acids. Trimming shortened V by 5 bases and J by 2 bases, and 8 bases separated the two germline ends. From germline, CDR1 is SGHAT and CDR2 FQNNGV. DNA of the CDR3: TGTGCCAGCAGCCCTGGGCTCACAGATACGCAGTATTTT. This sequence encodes CASSPGLTDTQYF.

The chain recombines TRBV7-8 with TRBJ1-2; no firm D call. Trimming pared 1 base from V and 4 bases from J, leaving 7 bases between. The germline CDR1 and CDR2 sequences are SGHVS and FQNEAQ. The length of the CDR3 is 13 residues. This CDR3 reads CASSLDSLYGYTF. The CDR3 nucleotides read TGTGCCAGCAGCTTAGACAGCCTCTATGGCTACACCTTC. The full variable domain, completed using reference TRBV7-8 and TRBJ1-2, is GAGVSQSPRYKVAKRGQDVALRCDPISGHVSLFWYQQALGQGPEFLTYFQNEAQLDKSGLPSDRFFAERPEGSVSTLKIQRTQQEDSAVYLCASSLDSLYGYTFGSGTRLTVV.

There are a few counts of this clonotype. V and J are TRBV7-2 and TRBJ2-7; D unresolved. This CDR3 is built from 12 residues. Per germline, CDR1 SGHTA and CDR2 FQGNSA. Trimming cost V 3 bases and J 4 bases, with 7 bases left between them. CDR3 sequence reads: CASSFKGYEQYF. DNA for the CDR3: TGTGCCAGCAGCTTTAAGGGATACGAGCAGTACTTC.

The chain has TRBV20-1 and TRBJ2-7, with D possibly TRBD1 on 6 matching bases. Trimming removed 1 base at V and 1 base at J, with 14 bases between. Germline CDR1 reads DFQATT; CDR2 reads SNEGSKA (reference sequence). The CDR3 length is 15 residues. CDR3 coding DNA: TGCAGTGCTAGAGGTATAACAGGGCAATCCTACGAGCAGTACTTC. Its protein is CSARGITGQSYEQYF.